A selection of T cell receptor beta chains follows, all from one sample in a study of CD8 T cells in ankylosing spondylitis. TCRdb processed the 5' RACE reads anew with MiXCR; each CDR3 protein has one entry. The table shows hundreds of thousands of distinct CDR3 sequences, with roughly 25% occurring only once. Sequenced material: blood, either unsorted or a sorted T cell fraction (not recorded which). Receptors originate from a male donor with ankylosing spondylitis or in good health (not recorded which). The CDR3 runs from the conserved cysteine through the conserved F or W. D genes are given only for firm matches. Some rows mark clone size as missing; the rest say once, few, many or name a class of expanded clone.

length: 18
J: TRBJ2-1
D: TRBD2
V: TRBV24-1
size: many
DNA: TGTGCCACCAGTGATTCCCGTGGGGCTAGCGGGGGGTACAATGAGCAGTTCTTC
CDR3: CATSDSRGASGGYNEQFF

length: 15
J: TRBJ2-7
D: TRBD2
V: TRBV5-1
size: .
DNA: TGCGCCAGCAGCTTGGTGCCTAGCGGAGGTTACGAGCAGTACTTC
CDR3: CASSLVPSGGYEQYF

length: 15
J: TRBJ2-3
D: .
V: TRBV9
size: few
DNA: TGTGCCAGCAGCGTAGAATGGACTGTCACAGATACGCAGTATTTT
CDR3: CASSVEWTVTDTQYF

length: 13
J: TRBJ1-6
D: .
V: TRBV18
size: .
DNA: TGTGCCAGCTCACCAGGGGAGAGCAGCCCCCTCCACTTT
CDR3: CASSPGESSPLHF

length: 16
J: TRBJ2-1
D: .
V: TRBV20-1
size: many
DNA: TGCAGTGTCCCACCAGGAGGGATTATACTGGGCAATGAGCAGTTCTTC
CDR3: CSVPPGGIILGNEQFF

length: 15
J: TRBJ2-1
D: TRBD2
V: TRBV12-3/TRBV12-4
size: many
DNA: TGTGCCAGCAGCCTTAGCGGGAGATCCTACAATGAGCAGTTCTTC
CDR3: CASSLSGRSYNEQFF

length: 14
J: TRBJ2-7
D: TRBD2
V: TRBV6-5
size: .
DNA: TGTGCCAGCAGTTACTTGGCGGGAGACTACGAGCAGTACTTC
CDR3: CASSYLAGDYEQYF

length: 12
J: TRBJ1-3
D: .
V: TRBV29-1
size: .
DNA: TGCAGCGCTGGGGGATCTGGAAACACCATATATTTT
CDR3: CSAGGSGNTIYF

length: 18
J: TRBJ2-1
D: TRBD2
V: TRBV12-3/TRBV12-4
size: many
DNA: TGTGCCAGCGCCCCCGGGACTAGCGGGAGGGGGGGCTACAATGAGCAGTTCTTC
CDR3: CASAPGTSGRGGYNEQFF

length: 16
J: TRBJ1-2
D: TRBD1
V: TRBV5-1
size: many
DNA: TGCGCCAGCAGCTTACCGGGACAGGGGGCAGGCTATGGCTACACCTTC
CDR3: CASSLPGQGAGYGYTF

length: 14
J: TRBJ1-1
D: .
V: TRBV29-1
size: few
DNA: TGCAGCGTCGAGCAGGGGCCACCGAACACTGAAGCTTTCTTT
CDR3: CSVEQGPPNTEAFF

length: 11
J: TRBJ1-4
D: .
V: TRBV29-1
size: many
DNA: TGCAGCGTTGTATTATATGAAAAACTGTTTTTT
CDR3: CSVVLYEKLFF

length: 13
J: TRBJ2-1
D: TRBD1
V: TRBV20-1
size: .
DNA: TGCAGTGCTAGCTACAGGGGGCTGAATGAGCAGTTCTTC
CDR3: CSASYRGLNEQFF

length: 11
J: TRBJ2-5
D: .
V: TRBV29-1
size: .
DNA: TGCAGCGTTCAGCCCGGAGAGACCCAGTACTTC
CDR3: CSVQPGETQYF

length: 13
J: TRBJ2-7
D: .
V: TRBV7-2
size: .
DNA: TGTGCCAGCCGGCGTAGCGGCTCCTACGAGCAGTACTTC
CDR3: CASRRSGSYEQYF

length: 13
J: TRBJ1-2
D: .
V: TRBV29-1
size: many
DNA: TGCAGCGCATATATTGGGTTGGACTATGGCTACACCTTC
CDR3: CSAYIGLDYGYTF

length: 14
J: TRBJ2-2
D: .
V: TRBV12-3/TRBV12-4
size: many
DNA: TGTGCCAGCAGTCTACCGAGAGACACCGGGGAGCTGTTTTTT
CDR3: CASSLPRDTGELFF

length: 12
J: TRBJ1-1
D: TRBD1
V: TRBV20-1
size: .
DNA: TGCAGTGCTAGGAGGGGGCTCACTGAAGCTTTCTTT
CDR3: CSARRGLTEAFF

length: 13
J: TRBJ2-1
D: .
V: TRBV5-1
size: many
DNA: TGCGCCAGCAGCTTTGGAGATCACAATGAGCAGTTCTTC
CDR3: CASSFGDHNEQFF